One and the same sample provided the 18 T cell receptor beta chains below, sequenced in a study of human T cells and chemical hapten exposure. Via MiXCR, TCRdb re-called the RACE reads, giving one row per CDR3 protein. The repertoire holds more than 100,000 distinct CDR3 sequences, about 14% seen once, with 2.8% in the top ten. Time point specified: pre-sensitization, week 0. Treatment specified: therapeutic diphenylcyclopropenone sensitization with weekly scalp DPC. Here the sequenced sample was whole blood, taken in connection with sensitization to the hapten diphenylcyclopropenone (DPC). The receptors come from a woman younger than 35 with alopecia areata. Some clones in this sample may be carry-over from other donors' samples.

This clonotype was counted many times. DNA of the CDR3: TGTGCCAGCATGCCAAGAACGGTAGCGGGGTACCAAGAGACCCAGTACTTC. Residues: CASMPRTVAGYQETQYF. The chain joins TRBV7-2 to TRBJ2-5; 8 nucleotides align to TRBD2. The CDR3 length is 17 residues. Germline loops: CDR1 SGHTA, CDR2 FQGNSA. With 7 bases clipped from V and 0 bases from J, the junction kept 13 bases outside the gene matches.

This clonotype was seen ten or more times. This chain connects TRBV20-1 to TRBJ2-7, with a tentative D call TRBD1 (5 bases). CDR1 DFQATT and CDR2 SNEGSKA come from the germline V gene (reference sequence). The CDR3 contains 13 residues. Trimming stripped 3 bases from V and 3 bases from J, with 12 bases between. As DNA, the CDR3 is TGCAGTGCTAGTTCAGGGTTGGGCTACGAGCAGTACTTC. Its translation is CSASSGLGYEQYF.

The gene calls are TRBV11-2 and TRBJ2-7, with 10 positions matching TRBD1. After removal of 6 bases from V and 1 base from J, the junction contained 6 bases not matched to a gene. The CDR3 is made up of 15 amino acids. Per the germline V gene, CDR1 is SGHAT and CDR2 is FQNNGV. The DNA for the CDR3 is TGTGCCAGCAGTAACCGGGACAGGGGATCCTACGAGCAGTACTTC. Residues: CASSNRDRGSYEQYF.

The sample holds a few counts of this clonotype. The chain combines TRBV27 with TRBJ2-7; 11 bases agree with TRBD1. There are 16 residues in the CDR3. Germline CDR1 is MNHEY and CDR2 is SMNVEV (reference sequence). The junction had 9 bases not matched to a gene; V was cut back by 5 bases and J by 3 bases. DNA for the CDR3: TGTGCCAGCAGTCAAACCGGGACAGGGGGGTTCTACGAGCAGTACTTC. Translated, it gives CASSQTGTGGFYEQYF.

The CDR3 coding sequence is TGCAGCGTCGGGACAGGGAGGGATCAGCCCCAGCATTTT. Translation: CSVGTGRDQPQHF. The chain combines TRBV29-1 with TRBJ1-5, with 9 bases identical to TRBD1. V shed 6 bases, J shed 5 bases, and the junction held 5 bases outside the gene matches. This CDR3 has 13 amino acids. From germline, CDR1 is SQVTM and CDR2 ANQGSEA.

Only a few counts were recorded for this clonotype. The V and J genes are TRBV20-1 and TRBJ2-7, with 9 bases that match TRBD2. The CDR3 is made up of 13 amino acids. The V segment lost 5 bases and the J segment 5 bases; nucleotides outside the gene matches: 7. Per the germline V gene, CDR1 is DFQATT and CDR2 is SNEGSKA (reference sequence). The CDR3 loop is CSAGKGLADEQYF. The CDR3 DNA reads TGCAGTGCTGGAAAGGGACTAGCCGACGAGCAGTACTTC.

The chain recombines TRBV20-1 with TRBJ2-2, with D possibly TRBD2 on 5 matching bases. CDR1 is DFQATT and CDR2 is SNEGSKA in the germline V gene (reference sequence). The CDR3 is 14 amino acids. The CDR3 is CSIGRVAGTGELFF. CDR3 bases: TGCAGCATCGGGCGGGTCGCAGGCACCGGGGAGCTGTTTTTT.

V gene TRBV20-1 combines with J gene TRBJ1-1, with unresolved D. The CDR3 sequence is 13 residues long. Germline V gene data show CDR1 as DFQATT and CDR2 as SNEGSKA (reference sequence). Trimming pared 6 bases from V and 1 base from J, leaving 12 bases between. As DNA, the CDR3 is TGCAGTGCAGCGGTGTTCGAGAACACTGAAGCTTTCTTT. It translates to CSAAVFENTEAFF.

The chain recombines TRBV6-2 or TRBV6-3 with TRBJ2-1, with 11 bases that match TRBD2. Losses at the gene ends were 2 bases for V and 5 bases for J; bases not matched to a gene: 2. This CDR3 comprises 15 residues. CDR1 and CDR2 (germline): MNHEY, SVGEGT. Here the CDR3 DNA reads TGTGCCAGCAGTTACGGGACTAGCGGAAACAATGAGCAGTTCTTC. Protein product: CASSYGTSGNNEQFF.

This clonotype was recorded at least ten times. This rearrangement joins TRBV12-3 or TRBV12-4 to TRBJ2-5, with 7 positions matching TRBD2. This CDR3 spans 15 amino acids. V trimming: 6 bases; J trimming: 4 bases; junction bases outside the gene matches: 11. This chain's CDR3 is CASSRRPGGRETQYF. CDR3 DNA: TGTGCCAGCAGCCGAAGGCCGGGGGGTCGAGAGACCCAGTACTTC.

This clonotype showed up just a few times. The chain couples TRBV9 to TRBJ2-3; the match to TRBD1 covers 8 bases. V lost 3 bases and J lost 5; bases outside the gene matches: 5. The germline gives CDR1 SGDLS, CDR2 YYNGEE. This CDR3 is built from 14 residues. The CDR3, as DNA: TGTGCCAGCAGCGCAGGACAGGGAATAGATACGCAGTATTTT. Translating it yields CASSAGQGIDTQYF. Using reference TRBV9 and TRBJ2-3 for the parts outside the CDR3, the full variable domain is DSGVTQTPKHLITATGQRVTLRCSPRSGDLSVYWYQQSLDQGLQFLIQYYNGEERAKGNILERFSAQQFPDLHSELNLSSLELGDSALYFCASSAGQGIDTQYFGPGTRLTVL.

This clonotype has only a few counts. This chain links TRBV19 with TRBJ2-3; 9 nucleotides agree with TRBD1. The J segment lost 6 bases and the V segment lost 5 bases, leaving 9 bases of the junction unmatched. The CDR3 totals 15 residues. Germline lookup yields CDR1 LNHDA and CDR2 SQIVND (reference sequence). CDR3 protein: CASSPQGAPRDTQYF. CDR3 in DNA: TGTGCCAGTAGTCCACAGGGGGCACCGAGGGATACGCAGTATTTT.

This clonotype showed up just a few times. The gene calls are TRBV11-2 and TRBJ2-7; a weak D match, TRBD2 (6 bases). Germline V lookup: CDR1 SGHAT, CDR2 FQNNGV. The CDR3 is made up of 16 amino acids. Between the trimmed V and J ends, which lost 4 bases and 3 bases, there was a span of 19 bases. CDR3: CASSSYIRRGIYEQYF. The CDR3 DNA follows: TGTGCCAGCAGCTCCTATATTCGGCGGGGAATCTACGAGCAGTACTTC.

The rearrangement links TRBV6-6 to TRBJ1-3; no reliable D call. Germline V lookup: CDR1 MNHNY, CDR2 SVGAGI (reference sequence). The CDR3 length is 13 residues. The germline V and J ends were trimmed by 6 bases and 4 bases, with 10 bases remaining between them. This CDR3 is CASRERGGNTIYF. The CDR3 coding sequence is TGTGCCAGCAGGGAGCGGGGAGGAAACACCATATATTTT.

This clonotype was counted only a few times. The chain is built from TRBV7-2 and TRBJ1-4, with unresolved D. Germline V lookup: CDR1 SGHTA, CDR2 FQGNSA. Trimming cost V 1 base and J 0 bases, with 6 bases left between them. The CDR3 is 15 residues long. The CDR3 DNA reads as TGTGCCAGCAGCTTAGTGTCTGCAACTAATGAAAAACTGTTTTTT. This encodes CASSLVSATNEKLFF.

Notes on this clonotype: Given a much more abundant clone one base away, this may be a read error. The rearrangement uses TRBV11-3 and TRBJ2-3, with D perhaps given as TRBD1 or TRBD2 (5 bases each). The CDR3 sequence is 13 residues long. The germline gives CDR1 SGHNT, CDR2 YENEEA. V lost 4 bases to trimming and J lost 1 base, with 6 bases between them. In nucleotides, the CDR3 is TGTGCCAGCAGCTGGGACGGCACAGATACGCAGTATTTT. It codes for CASSWDGTDTQYF.

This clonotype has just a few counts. CDR3 residues: CASSQGGKDTQYF. DNA for the CDR3: TGTGCCAGCAGCCAAGGGGGGAAAGATACGCAGTATTTT. The chain has TRBV3-1 and TRBJ2-3, with D possibly being TRBD1 or TRBD2 (5 bases each). This CDR3 region has 13 residues. From germline, CDR1 is LGHDT and CDR2 YNNKEL (reference sequence). The V end was cut by 1 base, the J end by 5 bases, with 7 bases between.

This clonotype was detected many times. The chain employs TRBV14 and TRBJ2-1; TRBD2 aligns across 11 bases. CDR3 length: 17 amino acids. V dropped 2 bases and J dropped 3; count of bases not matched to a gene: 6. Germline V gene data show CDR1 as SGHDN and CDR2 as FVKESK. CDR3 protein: CASSQKLAGAIYNEQFF. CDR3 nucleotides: TGTGCCAGCAGCCAAAAACTAGCGGGGGCCATCTACAATGAGCAGTTCTTC.